This T cell receptor (beta chain) comes out of a study of PD-1 blockade in classical Hodgkin lymphoma. General study points: Complete responders started with a diversity level that resembled newly diagnosed patients at baseline. Significant TCR diversity gains by C4D1 occurred in CD4+ but not CD8+ cells. There remain no defined causes for the repertoire differences, which possibly reflect disease activity or prior therapy.

This clone was recorded once. Its target is unknown. TCRdb's copy holds only in-frame clones and misses some; the assay was immunoSEQ multiplex PCR. Of 10,000 to 15,000 clones in the sample, 65% to 85% were seen once. The CDR3 loop spans 14 amino acids. The germline V gene encodes CDR1 MNHNS and CDR2 SASEGT. The V end was cut by 6 bases, the J end by 3 bases, with 13 bases between. After autologous stem cell transplantation all patients relapsed, and prior brentuximab vedotin exposure differed between cohorts. The source was peripheral blood mononuclear cells (PBMCs), collected at baseline. This sequence was found in a human donor with classical Hodgkin lymphoma. V gene TRBV6-1 combines with J gene TRBJ2-3; D gene ambiguous. DNA of the CDR3: TGTGCCAGCAGGTACGGGCCTAAGACAGATACGCAGTATTTT. Translated: CASRYGPKTDTQYF.